In its sample, the clone carrying this T cell receptor (beta chain) was seen a few times. The antigen remains undetermined. CDR1 and CDR2 (germline): SGHTA, FQGTGA. The CDR3 contains 15 residues. With 5 bases clipped from V and 6 bases from J, the junction kept 9 bases outside the gene matches. The sample belongs to a study of early T cells in non-severe SARS-CoV-2 infection. For the study at large: The sequenced material was bulk RNA from unsorted whole blood, and its chains were unpaired. Study-wide results and limits: There was a bias toward anti-spike CD8 responses in VDJdb matching, which missed private and CD4 specificities.

Unique molecular identifiers were attached to individual cDNA molecules. TCRdb used MiXCR to reprocess the 5' RACE reads, holding one entry per CDR3 protein. The sample includes about 76,000 distinct CDR3 sequences, approximately 12% of them seen just once. The chain couples TRBV7-3 to TRBJ2-1; TRBD2 matches 8 bases. This clonotype was sampled from an adult who was a healthcare worker with PCR-confirmed SARS-CoV-2 infection or an uninfected control (not recorded which). Sequences were obtained from whole blood. CDR3 residues: CASSLEAGVLNEQFF. The CDR3 DNA sequence: TGTGCCAGCAGCCTCGAAGCGGGAGTACTCAATGAGCAGTTCTTC.